The 32 T cell receptor beta chains reported below all come from one sample, sequenced in a study of blood T cell repertoires in COVID-19. The method was immunoSEQ multiplex PCR; TCRdb's version includes in-frame clones alone and lacks a portion of them. Here the sample spans approximately 440,000 clones, about nine tenths being singletons. Sequenced: PBMCs or T cells enriched from blood (not recorded which). Source of these receptors: a young woman who had recovered from COVID-19.

The chain carries TRBV5-5 and TRBJ1-1; D might be TRBD1 (5 bases). CDR1 is SGHKS, CDR2 YYEKEE, per germline (reference sequence). This CDR3 region has 15 residues. The ends were cut back, 5 bases at V and 4 bases at J, with 18 bases in the middle. The CDR3 loop is CASSRGLGGTTEAFF. The CDR3 bases are TGTGCCAGCAGTCGTGGGCTGGGGGGGACCACTGAAGCTTTCTTT.

The CDR3 DNA reads TGTGCCAGCAGCCAAGATCGGCAGGGGCCTAACGACCTTCCCTACGAGCAGTACTTC. Amino acids: CASSQDRQGPNDLPYEQYF. This rearrangement joins TRBV3-1 (or the pseudogene TRBV3-2) to TRBJ2-7; the D gene is possibly TRBD1 (6 bases). Trimming pared 0 bases from V and 2 bases from J, leaving 23 bases between. The CDR3 covers 19 residues. Per the germline V gene, CDR1 is LGHDT and CDR2 is YNNKEL (reference sequence).

The V gene is TRBV28, the J gene TRBJ1-4; D uncertain. V lost 5 bases to trimming and J lost 5 bases, with 15 bases between them. The CDR3 covers 15 residues. Germline V CDR1 and CDR2: MDHEN, SYDVKM. The CDR3 sequence: CASSPSGGRNEKLFF. In DNA, the CDR3 is TGTGCCAGCAGTCCTTCGGGAGGGAGAAATGAAAAACTGTTTTTT.

The chain carries TRBV19 and TRBJ1-5, with 7 bases fitting TRBD1. The V and J ends lost 3 bases and 3 bases, in that order; junction bases with no gene match: 8. Germline CDR1 LNHDA, CDR2 SQIVND (reference sequence). This CDR3 region has 16 residues. The CDR3 region is CASSIISDRVNQPQHF. CDR3 DNA: TGTGCCAGTAGTATTATCAGCGACAGGGTCAATCAGCCCCAGCATTTT.

The chain carries TRBV6-5 and TRBJ1-6; D is unclear. CDR1 is MNHEY, CDR2 SVGAGI, per germline. The CDR3 sequence is 13 residues long. The V end was cut by 4 bases, the J end by 8 bases, with 9 bases between. The CDR3 sequence: CASSLDGDSPLHF. As DNA, the CDR3 is TGTGCCAGCAGTTTGGACGGGGATTCACCCCTCCACTTT.

This chain links TRBV19 with TRBJ1-2; D is perhaps TRBD1 (6 bases). Trimming took off 6 bases at V and 0 bases at J, with 8 bases between the two ends. Germline CDR1 LNHDA, CDR2 SQIVND (reference sequence). This CDR3 region has 13 residues. DNA for the CDR3: TGTGCCAGTAGCTGGGGGCCTAACTATGGCTACACCTTC. Translation: CASSWGPNYGYTF.

The chain employs TRBV2 and TRBJ1-6, with 10 nucleotides matching TRBD1. Germline trimming cut 8 bases from V and 7 bases from J; bases unmatched to any gene: 8. Germline V gene lookup returns CDR1 SNHLY and CDR2 FYNNEI. The CDR3 spans 15 residues. The CDR3 region is CASGLGGQGNSPLHF. The CDR3 DNA follows: TGTGCCAGCGGCCTTGGGGGACAGGGGAATTCACCCCTCCACTTT. The full variable domain, in which reference TRBV2 and TRBJ1-6 provide the parts outside the CDR3, is EPEVTQTPSHQVTQMGQEVILRCVPISNHLYFYWYRQILGQKVEFLVSFYNNEISEKSEIFDDQFSVERPDGSNFTLKIRSTKLEDSAMYFCASGLGGQGNSPLHFGNGTRLTVT.

With regard to this clone: Other DNA sequences within the sample encode an identical CDR3. The chain has TRBV5-1 and TRBJ2-3; no firm D call. Between the trimmed V and J ends, which lost 0 bases and 6 bases, there was a span of 8 bases. From germline, CDR1 is SGHRS and CDR2 YFSETQ. CDR3 length: 13 residues. CDR3: CASSLGSPDTQYF. CDR3 nucleotides: TGCGCCAGCAGCTTGGGTAGCCCGGATACGCAGTATTTT.

The V gene is TRBV5-1, the J gene TRBJ2-3; TRBD2 aligns across 12 bases. The ends lost 0 bases at V and 4 bases at J; junction bases unmatched: 3. Germline V lookup: CDR1 SGHRS, CDR2 YFSETQ. The CDR3 is 16 residues long. The CDR3 is CASSLGTSGGPDTQYF. The DNA for the CDR3 is TGCGCCAGCAGCTTGGGCACTAGCGGGGGGCCAGATACGCAGTATTTT.

CDR3 sequence reads: CASSPYRGWTEAFF. Written as DNA, the CDR3 is TGTGCCAGCAGCCCTTATCGGGGATGGACTGAAGCTTTCTTT. The V call is TRBV7-2, the J call TRBJ1-1, with D unresolved. Germline CDR1 SGHTA, CDR2 FQGNSA. V gave up 5 bases and J gave up 5 bases, with 15 bases separating them. The CDR3 runs 14 residues.

The chain is built from TRBV5-1 and TRBJ1-2; possibly TRBD1 for D (5 bases). This CDR3 is built from 15 residues. CDR1 SGHRS and CDR2 YFSETQ come from the germline V gene. Trimming took 3 bases from V and 1 from J, leaving 13 bases between them. The chain's CDR3 is CASSSLRGDNYGYTF. DNA of the CDR3: TGCGCCAGCAGCTCCCTAAGGGGTGATAACTATGGCTACACCTTC.

The chain has TRBV30 and TRBJ1-5; TRBD1 is a possible D gene (5 bases). The CDR3 is 15 residues long. The V gene lost 0 bases and the J gene lost 6 bases, with 15 bases spanning the gap. The germline V gene has CDR1 GTSNPN and CDR2 SVGIG (reference sequence). Here the CDR3 reads CAWSVQAGRGQPQHF. In DNA, the CDR3 is TGTGCCTGGAGTGTACAGGCAGGGAGGGGTCAGCCCCAGCATTTT.

The rearrangement links TRBV5-1 to TRBJ2-2, with D maybe TRBD1 (6 bases). The germline gives CDR1 SGHRS, CDR2 YFSETQ. The CDR3 covers 16 residues. Trimming cost V 2 bases and J 3 bases, with 14 bases left between them. The CDR3 DNA reads TGCGCCAGCAGCTTCCTACAGGGTCCGGACACCGGGGAGCTGTTTTTT. It specifies CASSFLQGPDTGELFF.

This sequence joins TRBV24-1 and TRBJ2-3; 8 bases line up with TRBD1. V lost 4 bases and J lost 5; bases outside the gene matches: 7. The CDR3 covers 15 residues. Germline loops: CDR1 KGHDR, CDR2 SFDVKD. The CDR3 is CATSDPRGLGDTQYF. CDR3 DNA sequence: TGTGCCACCAGTGACCCCAGGGGGCTGGGAGATACGCAGTATTTT.

This rearrangement joins TRBV18 to TRBJ1-2; possible D gene TRBD1, 5 bases. V shed 3 bases and J shed 8 bases, with 13 bases lying between them. The CDR3 is made up of 13 amino acids. From germline, CDR1 is KGHSH and CDR2 LQKENI. CDR3 nucleotide sequence: TGTGCCAGCTCACCTAGGGGCTCAGAGGGCTACACCTTC. It specifies CASSPRGSEGYTF.

The chain employs TRBV4-1 and TRBJ2-7; D possibly corresponds to TRBD2 (5 bases). Between the trimmed V and J ends, which lost 0 bases and 0 bases, there was a span of 12 bases. Germline CDR1 MGHRA, CDR2 YSYEKL. The CDR3 totals 16 residues. CDR3 region: CASSQEPGESSYEQYF. CDR3 bases: TGCGCCAGCAGCCAAGAGCCCGGGGAGAGCTCCTACGAGCAGTACTTC.

This rearrangement joins TRBV5-1 to TRBJ1-4; D may be TRBD1 (6 bases). The CDR3 runs to 16 residues. Trimming took off 0 bases at V and 6 bases at J, with 15 bases between the two ends. Germline V gene data show CDR1 as SGHRS and CDR2 as YFSETQ. The CDR3 is CASSLEAGGGDEKLFF. In nucleotides, the CDR3 is TGCGCCAGCAGCTTGGAGGCGGGAGGGGGTGATGAAAAACTGTTTTTT.

This chain connects TRBV7-2 to TRBJ1-6; possible D gene TRBD1, 6 bases. CDR1 is SGHTA and CDR2 is FQGNSA in the germline V gene. This CDR3 is built from 16 residues. V lost 4 bases, J lost 5 bases, and 15 bases lay in between. The CDR3 DNA reads as TGTGCCAGCAGCTCTTCAGGGGTGGAGAATAATTCACCCCTCCACTTT. Protein sequence: CASSSSGVENNSPLHF. The entire variable domain, with the rest obtained from reference TRBV7-2 and TRBJ1-6, is as follows: GAGVSQSPSNKVTEKGKDVELRCDPISGHTALYWYRQSLGQGLEFLIYFQGNSAPDKSGLPSDRFSAERTGGSVSTLTIQRTQQEDSAVYLCASSSSGVENNSPLHFGNGTRLTVT.

About this clone itself: The junction departs from germline at one end; a sequencing error may be responsible. This chain links TRBV7-3 with TRBJ1-1; TRBD1 might be the D (6 bases). Germline V gives CDR1 SGHTA, CDR2 FQGTGA. The CDR3 spans 13 residues. The CDR3 DNA follows: TGTGCCAGCAGCTTAGGACAGAACGCTGAAGCTTTCTTT. This gives the protein CASSLGQNAEAFF.

This clone was observed once. The chain carries TRBV5-1 and TRBJ1-2; TRBD1 aligns across 7 bases. Germline V gene sequence: CDR1 SGHRS, CDR2 YFSETQ. With 4 bases clipped from V and 5 bases from J, the junction kept 8 bases outside the gene matches. The CDR3 consists of 14 residues. CDR3 amino acids: CASSPVGQKYGYTF. CDR3 DNA sequence: TGCGCCAGCAGCCCCGTGGGACAGAAATATGGCTACACCTTC. Combining the CDR3 with reference TRBV5-1 and TRBJ1-2 gives the whole variable domain KAGVTQTPRYLIKTRGQQVTLSCSPISGHRSVSWYQQTPGQGLQFLFEYFSETQRNKGNFPGRFSGRQFSNSRSEMNVSTLELGDSALYLCASSPVGQKYGYTFGSGTRLTVV.

The rearrangement uses TRBV5-1 and TRBJ1-2; D remains unclear. Trimming took 0 bases from V and 4 from J, leaving 19 bases between them. This CDR3 has 17 amino acids. The germline V gene encodes CDR1 SGHRS and CDR2 YFSETQ. The DNA of the CDR3 is TGCGCCAGCAGCTTGGGGAGCTCTACCCCCTCTGGCTATGGCTACACCTTC. This sequence encodes CASSLGSSTPSGYGYTF.

The chain has TRBV5-1 and TRBJ2-7; D gene ambiguous. Per germline, CDR1 SGHRS and CDR2 YFSETQ. CDR3 length equals 15 residues. V lost 0 bases and J 2 bases, leaving 12 bases between the germline ends. The CDR3, as DNA: TGCGCCAGCAGCTTGGCCGAAGACGGAGCCTACGAGCAGTACTTC. It specifies CASSLAEDGAYEQYF.

This sequence joins TRBV5-1 and TRBJ2-2; D unclear. Trimming took 5 bases from V and 0 from J, leaving 11 bases between them. Germline lookup yields CDR1 SGHRS and CDR2 YFSETQ. The CDR3 length is 15 residues. CDR3 bases: TGCGCCAGCAGGGCTTTGTCTTCGAACACCGGGGAGCTGTTTTTT. Translated, it gives CASRALSSNTGELFF. Filled out from reference TRBV5-1 and TRBJ2-2, the complete variable domain reads KAGVTQTPRYLIKTRGQQVTLSCSPISGHRSVSWYQQTPGQGLQFLFEYFSETQRNKGNFPGRFSGRQFSNSRSEMNVSTLELGDSALYLCASRALSSNTGELFFGEGSRLTVL.

The J gene is TRBJ1-6, the V gene TRBV28; D gene ambiguous. The germline CDR1 and CDR2 sequences are MDHEN and SYDVKM. The CDR3 loop spans 15 amino acids. V was clipped by 4 bases and J by 8 bases, with 15 bases between them. The CDR3 protein is CASSSRGWVDSPLHF. The CDR3 nucleotides are TGTGCCAGCAGTTCACGGGGTTGGGTGGATTCACCCCTCCACTTT. The whole variable domain, filled in from reference TRBV28 and TRBJ1-6, reads DVKVTQSSRYLVKRTGEKVFLECVQDMDHENMFWYRQDPGLGLRLIYFSYDVKMKEKGDIPEGYSVSREKKERFSLILESASTNQTSMYLCASSSRGWVDSPLHFGNGTRLTVT.

V and J are TRBV5-1 and TRBJ2-7, with 8 nucleotides matching TRBD2. From germline, CDR1 is SGHRS and CDR2 YFSETQ. CDR3 size: 14 residues. V shed 0 bases, J shed 3 bases, and the junction held 2 bases outside the gene matches. CDR3 DNA: TGCGCCAGCAGCTTGGCTACTAGCGGCTACGAGCAGTACTTC. This translates into CASSLATSGYEQYF.

The J gene is TRBJ1-2, the V gene TRBV12-3 or TRBV12-4; weak D call: TRBD1 (6 bases). Trimming took 6 bases from V and 2 from J, leaving 7 bases between them. The CDR3 runs 12 residues. For the CDR3, the DNA is TGTGCCAGCAGACAGGGAAACTATGGCTACACCTTC. This gives the protein CASRQGNYGYTF.

The V call is TRBV28, the J call TRBJ1-4; 8 nucleotides align to TRBD1. The CDR3 totals 15 residues. V lost 6 bases to trimming and J lost 8 bases; unmatched junction nucleotides: 11. Germline V gives CDR1 MDHEN, CDR2 SYDVKM. This chain's CDR3 is CASSGFRTGSEKLFF. DNA for the CDR3: TGTGCCAGCAGCGGTTTCAGGACAGGGTCAGAAAAACTGTTTTTT.

The chain has TRBV5-6 and TRBJ2-5, with 9 bases fitting TRBD2. Germline CDR1 is SGHDT and CDR2 is YYEEEE. The CDR3 has 15 amino acids. V dropped 4 bases and J dropped 4; count of bases not matched to a gene: 8. The CDR3 bases are TGTGCCAGCAGCCAGACCGGGACTAGCCGAGAGACCCAGTACTTC. Translation gives CASSQTGTSRETQYF.

The V call is TRBV9, the J call TRBJ1-2, with TRBD1 as a possible D gene (6 bases). Germline CDR1 SGDLS, CDR2 YYNGEE. CDR3 size: 13 residues. V was shortened by 4 bases and J by 6 bases, with 13 bases between the two germline ends. This chain's CDR3 is CASSTEQGNGYTF. The CDR3 bases are TGTGCCAGCAGCACTGAACAGGGTAATGGCTACACCTTC.

This clone is a singleton in its sample. The chain is built from TRBV3-1 (or the pseudogene TRBV3-2) and TRBJ1-4; D not resolved. This CDR3 has 13 residues. The ends were cut back, 3 bases at V and 5 bases at J, with 7 bases in the middle. Per germline, CDR1 LGHDT and CDR2 YNNKEL (reference sequence). The DNA for the CDR3 is TGTGCCAGCAGCCAGACAAGGAATGAAAAACTGTTTTTT. Translation gives CASSQTRNEKLFF.

The rearrangement joins TRBV11-2 to TRBJ1-6; TRBD1 matches at 7 bases. This CDR3 region has 15 residues. Germline V gene sequence: CDR1 SGHAT, CDR2 FQNNGV. Trimming took 2 bases from V and 7 from J; bases not matched to a gene: 5. The DNA of the CDR3 is TGTGCCAGCAGCTTAAACAGGGGAGAGAATTCACCCCTCCACTTT. Translation: CASSLNRGENSPLHF.

This clone was counted a few times. The V and J genes are TRBV18 and TRBJ1-5, with TRBD1 matching over 9 bases. The CDR3 is made up of 17 amino acids. The ends lost 3 bases at V and 1 base at J; junction bases unmatched: 7. Germline V gene data show CDR1 as KGHSH and CDR2 as LQKENI. The CDR3 reads CASSPYRGRGSNQPQHF. For the CDR3, the DNA is TGTGCCAGCTCACCTTACAGGGGGCGCGGGAGCAATCAGCCCCAGCATTTT.